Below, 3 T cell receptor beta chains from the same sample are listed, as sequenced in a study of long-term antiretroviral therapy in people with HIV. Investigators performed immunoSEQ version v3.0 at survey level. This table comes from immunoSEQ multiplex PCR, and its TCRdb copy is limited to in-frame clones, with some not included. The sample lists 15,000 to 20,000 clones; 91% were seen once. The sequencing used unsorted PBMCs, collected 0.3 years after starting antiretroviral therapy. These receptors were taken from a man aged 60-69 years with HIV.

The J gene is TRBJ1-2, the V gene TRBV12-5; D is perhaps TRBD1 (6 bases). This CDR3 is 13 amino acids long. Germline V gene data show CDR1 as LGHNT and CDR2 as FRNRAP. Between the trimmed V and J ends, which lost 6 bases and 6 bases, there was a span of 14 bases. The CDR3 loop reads CASGPGAGHGYTF. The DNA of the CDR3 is TGTGCTAGTGGCCCAGGGGCCGGACATGGCTACACCTTC.

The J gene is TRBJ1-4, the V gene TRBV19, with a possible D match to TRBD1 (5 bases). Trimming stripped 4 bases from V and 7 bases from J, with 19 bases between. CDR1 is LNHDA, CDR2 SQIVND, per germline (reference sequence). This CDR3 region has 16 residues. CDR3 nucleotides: TGTGCCAGTAGTACACCCCAGGGAGGAGGTGGTGAAAAACTGTTTTTT. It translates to CASSTPQGGGGEKLFF.

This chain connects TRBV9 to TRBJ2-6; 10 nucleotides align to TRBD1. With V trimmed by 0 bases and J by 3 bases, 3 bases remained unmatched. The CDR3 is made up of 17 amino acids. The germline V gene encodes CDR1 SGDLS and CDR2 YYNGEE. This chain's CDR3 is CASSVAGQGYGANVLTF. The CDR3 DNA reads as TGTGCCAGCAGCGTAGCGGGACAGGGGTATGGGGCCAACGTCCTGACTTTC. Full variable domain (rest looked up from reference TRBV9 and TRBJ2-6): DSGVTQTPKHLITATGQRVTLRCSPRSGDLSVYWYQQSLDQGLQFLIQYYNGEERAKGNILERFSAQQFPDLHSELNLSSLELGDSALYFCASSVAGQGYGANVLTFGAGSRLTVL.